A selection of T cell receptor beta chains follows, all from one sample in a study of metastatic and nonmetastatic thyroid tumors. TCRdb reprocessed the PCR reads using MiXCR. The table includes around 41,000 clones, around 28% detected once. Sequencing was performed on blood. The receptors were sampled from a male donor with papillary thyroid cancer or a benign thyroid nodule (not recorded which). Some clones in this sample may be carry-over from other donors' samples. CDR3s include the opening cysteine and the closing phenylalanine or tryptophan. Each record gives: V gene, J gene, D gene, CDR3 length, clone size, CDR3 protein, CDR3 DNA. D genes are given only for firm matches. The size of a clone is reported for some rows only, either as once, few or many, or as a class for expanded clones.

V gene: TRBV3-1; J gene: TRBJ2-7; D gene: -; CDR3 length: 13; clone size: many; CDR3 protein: CASSQGQFSEQYF; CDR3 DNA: TGTGCCAGCAGCCAAGGACAGTTCTCCGAGCAGTACTTC
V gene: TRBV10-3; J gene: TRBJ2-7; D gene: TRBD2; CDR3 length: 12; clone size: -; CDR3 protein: CATGLPSYEQYF; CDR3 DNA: TGTGCCACGGGACTACCATCCTACGAGCAGTACTTC
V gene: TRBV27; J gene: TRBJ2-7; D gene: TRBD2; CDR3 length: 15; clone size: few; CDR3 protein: CASSLMSSGSHEQYF; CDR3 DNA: TGTGCCAGCAGTTTAATGTCTAGCGGGAGCCACGAGCAGTACTTC
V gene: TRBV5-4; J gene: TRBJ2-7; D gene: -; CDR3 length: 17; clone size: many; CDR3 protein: CASSLRGLADISYEQYF; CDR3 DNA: TGTGCCAGCAGCTTAAGGGGCTTAGCGGATATCTCCTACGAGCAGTACTTC
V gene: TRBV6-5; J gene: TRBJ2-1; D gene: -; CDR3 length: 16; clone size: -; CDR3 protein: CSSSYLLSGADNELFF; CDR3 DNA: TGTTCCAGCAGTTACTTACTATCGGGGGCCGACAATGAGCTGTTCTTC
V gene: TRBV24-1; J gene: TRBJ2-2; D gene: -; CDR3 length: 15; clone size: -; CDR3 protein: CATSDQVRNTGELFF; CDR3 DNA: TGTGCCACCAGTGATCAAGTTAGGAACACCGGGGAGCTGTTTTTT
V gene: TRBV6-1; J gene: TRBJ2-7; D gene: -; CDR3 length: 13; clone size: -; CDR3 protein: CASSFQAVSEQYF; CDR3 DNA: TGTGCCAGCAGTTTCCAGGCGGTATCCGAGCAGTACTTC
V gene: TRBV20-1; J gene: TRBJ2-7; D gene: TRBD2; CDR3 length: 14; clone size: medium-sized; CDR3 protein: CSASAGLLVYEQYF; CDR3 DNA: TGCAGTGCTAGCGCGGGACTACTCGTGTACGAGCAGTACTTC
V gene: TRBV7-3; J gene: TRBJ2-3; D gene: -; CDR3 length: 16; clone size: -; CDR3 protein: CASSLMTPSSTDTQYF; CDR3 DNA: TGTGCCAGCAGCTTGATGACCCCCTCAAGCACAGATACGCAGTATTTT
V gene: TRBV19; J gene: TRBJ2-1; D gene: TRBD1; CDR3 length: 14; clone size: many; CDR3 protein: CASLRTGSAFEQFF; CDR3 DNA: TGTGCCAGTCTTAGGACAGGGTCGGCGTTTGAGCAGTTCTTC